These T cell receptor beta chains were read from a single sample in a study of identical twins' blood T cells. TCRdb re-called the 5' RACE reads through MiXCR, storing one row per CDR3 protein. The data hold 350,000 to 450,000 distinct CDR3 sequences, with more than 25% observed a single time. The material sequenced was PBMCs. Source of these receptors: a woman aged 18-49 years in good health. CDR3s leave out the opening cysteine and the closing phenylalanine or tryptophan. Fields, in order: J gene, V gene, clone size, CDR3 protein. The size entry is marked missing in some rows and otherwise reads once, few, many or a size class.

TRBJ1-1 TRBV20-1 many SASIGQGNMNTEAF
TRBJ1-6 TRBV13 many ASSLRVQVSPLH
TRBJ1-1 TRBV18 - ASSPPGAPNTEAF
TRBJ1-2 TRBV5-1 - ASSFYGENYGYT
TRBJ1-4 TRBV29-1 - SVEDPGQAEFVYGKLF
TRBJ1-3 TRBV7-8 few ASSRGTRQGSGNTIY
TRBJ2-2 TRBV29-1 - SSKTVGSGELF
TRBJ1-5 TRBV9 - ASSVQAGNQPQH
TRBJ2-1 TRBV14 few ASSQLAGGRYNEQF
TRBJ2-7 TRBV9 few ASSKGLATEQY
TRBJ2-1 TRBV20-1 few SASKGNEQF
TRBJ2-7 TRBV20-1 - SARGDRGVYLDEQY
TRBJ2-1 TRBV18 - ASSPFALSTSGRASEQF
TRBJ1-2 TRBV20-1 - SARIRTKVDGYT
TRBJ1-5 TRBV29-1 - SGGQGGNQPQH
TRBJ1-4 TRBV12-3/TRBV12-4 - ASSLFGEKLL
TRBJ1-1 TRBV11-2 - ASSSYVGQENTEAF
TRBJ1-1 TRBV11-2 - ASGSAVRAF
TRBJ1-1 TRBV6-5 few ASSAGFTEAF
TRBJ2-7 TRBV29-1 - SVTLALEQY
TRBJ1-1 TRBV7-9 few ASSRQGNAEAF
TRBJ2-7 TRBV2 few ASSGSPYEQY
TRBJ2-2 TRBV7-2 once ASSPMDRGQLF
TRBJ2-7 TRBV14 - ASSQEQGTLYEQY
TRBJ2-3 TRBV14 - ASSQDRKSNPDTQY
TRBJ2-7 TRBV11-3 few ASSLAHYEQY
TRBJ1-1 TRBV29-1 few SVEHMNTEAF
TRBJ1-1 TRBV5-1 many ASSLGAWEFEAF
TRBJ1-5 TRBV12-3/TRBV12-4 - ASTLGTVRNQPQH